The rows below give T cell receptor beta chains drawn from one sample of a study of cytomegalovirus exposure and HLA in healthy donors. TCRdb's table, derived via immunoSEQ multiplex PCR, lists solely in-frame clones and lacks some. The table has just over 85,000 clones, more than 70% seen once. The sample comprised PBMCs. The receptor set was obtained from a man between 35 and 55 years old in good health and CMV-seronegative. Both conserved end residues are part of each CDR3. Each record gives: V gene, clone size, D gene, J gene, CDR3 protein, CDR3 DNA. A D gene is named only where the DNA matches it firmly. Size values are once, few and many counts, or a class for expanded clones, and some rows have none.

V: TRBV6-1; size: few; D: TRBD1; J: TRBJ2-3; CDR3: CASSESETGGTDTQYF; DNA: TGTGCCAGCAGTGAAAGTGAGACAGGGGGCACAGATACGCAGTATTTT
V: TRBV7-6; size: .; D: TRBD1; J: TRBJ1-4; CDR3: CASRSGTGDEKLFF; DNA: TGTGCCAGCAGATCCGGGACAGGTGATGAAAAACTGTTTTTT
V: TRBV7-6; size: .; D: TRBD1; J: TRBJ2-1; CDR3: CASSLGVTGGGLSEQFF; DNA: TGTGCCAGCAGCTTAGGGGTGACAGGGGGGGGGCTGTCCGAGCAGTTCTTC
V: TRBV2; size: .; D: TRBD1; J: TRBJ1-2; CDR3: CASSRTGDGYTF; DNA: TGTGCCAGCAGCAGGACAGGGGATGGCTACACCTTC
V: TRBV27; size: .; D: .; J: TRBJ1-6; CDR3: CASTPAGISYNSPLHF; DNA: TGTGCCAGCACCCCAGCGGGGATTTCCTATAATTCACCCCTCCACTTT
V: TRBV7-9; size: .; D: TRBD1; J: TRBJ1-3; CDR3: CASSPGQTLSGNTIYF; DNA: TGTGCCAGCAGCCCGGGACAGACACTCTCTGGAAACACCATATATTTT
V: TRBV10-2; size: .; D: TRBD2; J: TRBJ2-3; CDR3: CASSSTPSGVTDTQYF; DNA: TGCGCCAGCAGTTCGACTCCTAGCGGGGTTACAGATACGCAGTATTTT
V: TRBV7-3; size: .; D: .; J: TRBJ2-5; CDR3: CASSSDRTETQYF; DNA: TGTGCCAGCAGTTCCGACAGGACAGAGACCCAGTACTTC
V: TRBV7-3; size: .; D: .; J: TRBJ2-3; CDR3: CASSLTNQGDTQYF; DNA: TGTGCCAGCAGCTTAACGAATCAGGGAGATACGCAGTATTTT
V: TRBV27; size: .; D: .; J: TRBJ1-6; CDR3: CASRATGSSYNSPLHF; DNA: TGTGCCAGCAGGGCGACGGGTAGCTCCTATAATTCACCCCTCCACTTT
V: TRBV19; size: .; D: .; J: TRBJ1-5; CDR3: CASSQWGPNQPQHF; DNA: TGTGCCAGTAGTCAATGGGGCCCCAATCAGCCCCAGCATTTT
V: TRBV9; size: .; D: TRBD1; J: TRBJ1-1; CDR3: CASSVEQGANLPSEAFF; DNA: TGTGCCAGCAGCGTAGAACAGGGGGCCAACCTTCCCAGTGAAGCTTTCTTT
V: TRBV19; size: .; D: TRBD1; J: TRBJ2-3; CDR3: CASSTNPGQGADTQYF; DNA: TGTGCCAGTAGTACGAATCCGGGACAGGGAGCAGATACGCAGTATTTT
V: TRBV5-1; size: .; D: .; J: TRBJ1-4; CDR3: CASSLDRGYEKLFF; DNA: TGCGCCAGCAGCTTGGATAGAGGGTACGAAAAACTGTTTTTT
V: TRBV15; size: .; D: .; J: TRBJ1-5; CDR3: CATSRAQQGNQPQHF; DNA: TGTGCCACCAGCAGAGCCCAGCAGGGCAATCAGCCCCAGCATTTT
V: TRBV30; size: .; D: TRBD2; J: TRBJ2-3; CDR3: CAWSGAGVSDTQYF; DNA: TGTGCCTGGAGCGGGGCGGGGGTATCAGATACGCAGTATTTT
V: TRBV18; size: .; D: .; J: TRBJ1-5; CDR3: CASSSSGGLANQPQHF; DNA: TGTGCCAGCTCATCGTCTGGGGGCCTCGCAAATCAGCCCCAGCATTTT